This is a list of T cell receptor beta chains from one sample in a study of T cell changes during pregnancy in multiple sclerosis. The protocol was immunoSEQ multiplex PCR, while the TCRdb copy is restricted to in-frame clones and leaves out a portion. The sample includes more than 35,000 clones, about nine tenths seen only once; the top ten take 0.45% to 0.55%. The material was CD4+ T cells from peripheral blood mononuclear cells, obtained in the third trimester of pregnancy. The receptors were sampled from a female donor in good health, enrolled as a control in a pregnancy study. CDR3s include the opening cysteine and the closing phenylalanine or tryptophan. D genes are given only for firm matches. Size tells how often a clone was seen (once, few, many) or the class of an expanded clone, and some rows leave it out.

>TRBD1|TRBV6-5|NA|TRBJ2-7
CASSYFQGAYEQYF
TGTGCCAGCAGTTACTTCCAGGGGGCGTACGAGCAGTACTTC
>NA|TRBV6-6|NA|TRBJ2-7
CASSYSLQSYEQYF
TGTGCCAGCAGTTACTCGTTACAGAGCTACGAGCAGTACTTC
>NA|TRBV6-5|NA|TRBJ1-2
CASNENGGIGGYTF
TGTGCCAGCAACGAAAACGGGGGGATCGGGGGCTACACCTTC
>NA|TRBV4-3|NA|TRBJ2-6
CASSQDGQGRSGANVLTF
TGCGCCAGCAGCCAAGATGGGCAGGGCCGCTCTGGGGCCAACGTCCTGACTTTC
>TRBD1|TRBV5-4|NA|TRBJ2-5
CASSLTGAGETQYF
TGTGCCAGCAGCTTGACAGGGGCGGGAGAGACCCAGTACTTC
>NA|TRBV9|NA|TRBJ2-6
CASSGGLGANVLTF
TGTGCCAGCAGCGGGGGGCTTGGGGCCAACGTCCTGACTTTC
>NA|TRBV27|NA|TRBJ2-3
CASSLTGWTDTQYF
TGTGCCAGCAGTTTAACAGGGTGGACAGATACGCAGTATTTT
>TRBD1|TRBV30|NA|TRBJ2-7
CAWMGQSSYEQYF
TGTGCCTGGATGGGACAGAGCTCCTACGAGCAGTACTTC
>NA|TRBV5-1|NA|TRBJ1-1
CASSLGTENTEAFF
TGCGCCAGCAGCTTAGGTACAGAGAACACTGAAGCTTTCTTT
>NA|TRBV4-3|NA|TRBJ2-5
CASSQEPAGQQETQYF
TGCGCCAGCAGCCAAGAGCCAGCGGGACAACAAGAGACCCAGTACTTC
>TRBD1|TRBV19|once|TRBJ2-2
CASTNRGRTGELFF
TGTGCCAGTACTAACAGGGGGCGGACCGGGGAGCTGTTTTTT
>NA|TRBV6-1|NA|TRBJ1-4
CASRARGTNEKLFF
TGTGCCAGCAGGGCCCGGGGGACTAATGAAAAACTGTTTTTT
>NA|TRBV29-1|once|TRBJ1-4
CSADGQGNEKLFF
TGCAGCGCTGACGGCCAGGGTAATGAAAAACTGTTTTTT
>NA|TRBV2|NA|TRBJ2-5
CASSRGGQETQYF
TGTGCCAGCAGTAGAGGGGGCCAAGAGACCCAGTACTTC
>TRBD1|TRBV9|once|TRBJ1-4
CASSYGTGGEKLFF
TGTGCCAGCAGCTACGGGACAGGGGGAGAAAAACTGTTTTTT
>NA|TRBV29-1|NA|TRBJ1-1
CSVYRAGTEAFF
TGCAGCGTATACAGGGCAGGGACTGAAGCTTTCTTT
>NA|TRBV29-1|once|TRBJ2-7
CSVGQGISYEQYF
TGCAGCGTTGGGCAGGGGATTTCCTACGAGCAGTACTTC
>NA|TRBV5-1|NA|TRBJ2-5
CASSLDGHETQYF
TGCGCCAGCAGCTTGGATGGGCACGAGACCCAGTACTTC
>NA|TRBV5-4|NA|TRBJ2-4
CASSDLSVVENIQYF
TGTGCCAGCAGCGATTTGTCCGTCGTAGAAAACATTCAGTACTTC
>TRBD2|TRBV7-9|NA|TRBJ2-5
CASSPLAGKETQYF
TGTGCCAGCAGCCCCCTAGCGGGAAAAGAGACCCAGTACTTC
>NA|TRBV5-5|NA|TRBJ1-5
CASSLVGDQPQHF
TGTGCCAGCAGCTTGGTCGGGGATCAGCCCCAGCATTTT
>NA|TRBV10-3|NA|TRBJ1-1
CAIREQGVYTEAFF
TGTGCCATCAGGGAACAGGGAGTCTACACTGAAGCTTTCTTT
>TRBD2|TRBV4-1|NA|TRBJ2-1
CASSRTSGGPPYNEQFF
TGCGCCAGCAGTCGCACTAGCGGGGGTCCCCCCTACAATGAGCAGTTCTTC
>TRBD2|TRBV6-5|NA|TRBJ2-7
CASSNVAGGPLEQYF
TGTGCCAGCAGCAACGTGGCGGGAGGGCCACTCGAGCAGTACTTC
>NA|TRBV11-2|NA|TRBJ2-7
CASSLRRGGDQSYEQYF
TGTGCCAGCAGCTTAAGGAGGGGGGGGGATCAATCCTACGAGCAGTACTTC
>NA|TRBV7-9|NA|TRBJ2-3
CASSWTTPQGTDTQYF
TGTGCCAGCAGCTGGACAACCCCACAGGGCACAGATACGCAGTATTTT
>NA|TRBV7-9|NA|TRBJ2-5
CASSLGTFQETQYF
TGTGCCAGCAGCTTGGGGACTTTCCAAGAGACCCAGTACTTC
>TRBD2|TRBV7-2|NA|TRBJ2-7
CASTGPLAGAYSYEQYF
TGTGCCAGCACCGGCCCACTAGCGGGGGCCTACTCCTACGAGCAGTACTTC
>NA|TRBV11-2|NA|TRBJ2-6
CASSIPGANVLTF
TGTGCCAGCAGTATTCCTGGGGCCAACGTCCTGACTTTC
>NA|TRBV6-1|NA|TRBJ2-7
CASSASGINYEQYF
TGTGCCAGCAGCGCCTCGGGTATAAACTACGAGCAGTACTTC
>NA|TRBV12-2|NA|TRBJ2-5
CASRPGGDQETQYF
TGTGCAAGTCGCCCCGGGGGGGACCAAGAGACCCAGTACTTC
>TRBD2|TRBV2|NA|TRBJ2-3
CASSGLAVVADTQYF
TGTGCCAGCTCCGGACTAGCGGTGGTGGCAGATACGCAGTATTTT
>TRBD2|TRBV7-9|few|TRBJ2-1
CASSDTLGLAGIRNNEQFF
TGTGCCAGCAGCGATACACTCGGACTAGCGGGGATTAGAAACAATGAGCAGTTCTTC
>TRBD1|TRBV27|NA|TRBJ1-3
CASSRQGAISGNTIYF
TGTGCCAGCAGCAGACAGGGGGCTATCTCTGGAAACACCATATATTTT
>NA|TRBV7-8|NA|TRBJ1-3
CASSGTSGNTIYF
TGTGCCAGCAGCGGGACATCTGGAAACACCATATATTTT
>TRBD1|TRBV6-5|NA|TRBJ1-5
CASSTTGSANQPQHF
TGTGCCAGCAGTACGACAGGGAGCGCGAATCAGCCCCAGCATTTT
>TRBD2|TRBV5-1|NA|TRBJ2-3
CASVPGLAGEADTQYF
TGCGCCAGCGTACCGGGACTAGCGGGAGAAGCGGATACGCAGTATTTT
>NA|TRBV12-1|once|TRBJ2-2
CASRGTGGDTGELFF
TGTGCCAGCAGGGGGACAGGGGGCGACACCGGGGAGCTGTTTTTT
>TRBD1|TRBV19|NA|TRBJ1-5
CASSTPSGQGRRPQHF
TGTGCCAGTTCAACCCCGTCGGGACAGGGGAGGAGGCCCCAGCATTTT
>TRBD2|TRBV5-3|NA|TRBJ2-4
CARSLLGLDGLVKNIQYF
TGTGCCAGAAGCCTCCTTGGACTAGACGGATTAGTCAAAAACATTCAGTACTTC
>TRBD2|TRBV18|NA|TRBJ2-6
CASSPVLAGNSGANVLTF
TGTGCCAGCTCACCAGTCCTAGCGGGGAACTCTGGGGCCAACGTCCTGACTTTC
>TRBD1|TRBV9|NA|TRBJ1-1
CASSVSSGVDRGEAFF
TGTGCCAGCAGCGTATCCAGTGGGGTGGACAGGGGTGAAGCTTTCTTT
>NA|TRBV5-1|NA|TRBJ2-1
CASSRGYRDEQFF
TGCGCCAGCAGCCGCGGATACAGGGATGAACAGTTCTTC
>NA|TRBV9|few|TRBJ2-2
CASSVGSTGELFF
TGTGCCAGCAGCGTAGGTAGCACCGGGGAGCTGTTTTTT
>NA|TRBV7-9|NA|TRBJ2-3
CASSYGEADTQYF
TGTGCCAGCAGCTACGGAGAAGCGGATACGCAGTATTTT
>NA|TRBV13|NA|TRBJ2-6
CATSPRSGANVLTF
TGTGCCACCTCACCTCGGTCTGGGGCCAACGTCCTGACTTTC